Following are 19 T cell receptor beta chains from one sample sequenced in a study of monozygotic twins with inflammatory bowel disease. TCRdb reprocessed the 5' RACE reads and reports one entry per CDR3 protein, with no DNA. Recorded for this sample: about 420,000 distinct CDR3 sequences. Material: blood. The receptors shown here come from a human donor with ulcerative colitis or Crohn's disease, or a healthy co-twin of an affected twin (not recorded which).

The chain has TRBV5-8 and TRBJ1-1; with no DNA, the TCRdb D assignment of TRBD1 cannot be verified. Germline V gene sequence: CDR1 SGHTS, CDR2 YDEGEE. The CDR3 covers 14 residues. The CDR3 loop is CASSFTGVNTEAFF.

The chain is built from TRBV5-1 and TRBJ2-2; no DNA is available, so the TRBD2 call from TCRdb remains unchecked. Germline loops: CDR1 SGHRS, CDR2 YFSETQ. The CDR3 has 16 residues. CDR3 residues: CASSLRAGSNTGELFF.

The chain employs TRBV7-7 and TRBJ2-7; TCRdb's D call, TRBD1, is unchecked because there is no DNA. Looked up from germline, CDR1 is SSHAT and CDR2 is FNYEAQ (reference sequence). This CDR3 region has 13 residues. The CDR3 is CASSLWDGYEQYF.

The chain carries TRBV20-1 and TRBJ1-2; TCRdb lists TRBD1, though no DNA is available to test this call. Germline V lookup: CDR1 DFQATT, CDR2 SNEGSKA (reference sequence). The CDR3 has 15 residues. The CDR3 loop reads CSARSQGRRNYGYTF.

The CDR3 is CASSTNRDSQKHF. The rearrangement links TRBV21-1 to TRBJ1-5; TCRdb's D call, TRBD1, is unchecked because there is no DNA. TRBV21-1 is termed a pseudogene. This CDR3 region has 13 residues.

V usage is TRBV4-3 and J usage is TRBJ2-7; TCRdb calls TRBD2, which cannot be checked without DNA. The length of the CDR3 is 19 residues. The germline V gene encodes CDR1 LGHNA and CDR2 YSLEER. CDR3 sequence: CASSQGRQGSGRRTYEQYF.

This rearrangement joins TRBV5-6 to TRBJ2-5; the D call from TCRdb, TRBD1, cannot be confirmed without DNA. The CDR3 totals 18 residues. From germline, CDR1 is SGHDT and CDR2 YYEEEE. The CDR3 here is CASSFSGGVPGPQETQYF. Based on the CDR3 plus reference TRBV5-6 and TRBJ2-5, the full variable domain is DAGVTQSPTHLIKTRGQQVTLRCSPKSGHDTVSWYQQALGQGPQFIFQYYEEEERQRGNFPDRFSGHQFPNYSSELNVNALLLGDSALYLCASSFSGGVPGPQETQYFGPGTRLLVL.

The V call is TRBV7-2, the J call TRBJ2-7. Germline lookup yields CDR1 SGHTA and CDR2 FQGNSA. The CDR3 spans 14 residues. The CDR3 sequence: CASNLAETNYEQYF. Full variable domain (outside the CDR3, taken from reference TRBV7-2 and TRBJ2-7): GAGVSQSPSNKVTEKGKDVELRCDPISGHTALYWYRQSLGQGLEFLIYFQGNSAPDKSGLPSDRFSAERTGGSVSTLTIQRTQQEDSAVYLCASNLAETNYEQYFGPGTRLTVT.

This chain links TRBV12-3 or TRBV12-4 with TRBJ2-3; TCRdb calls TRBD1, which cannot be checked without DNA. This CDR3 comprises 15 residues. CDR3 in amino acids: CASSLGDWGLDTQYF.

The chain joins TRBV30 to TRBJ1-4; as DNA is missing, the TRBD1 call by TCRdb cannot be tested. The CDR3 runs 14 residues. Germline V CDR1 and CDR2: GTSNPN, SVGIG (reference sequence). The CDR3 loop is CAWGGRGLREKLFF.

The chain has TRBV7-2 and TRBJ2-5; with no DNA, the TCRdb D assignment of TRBD1 cannot be verified. From germline, CDR1 is SGHTA and CDR2 FQGNSA. The CDR3 has 15 residues. CDR3 sequence: CASSWNRGPGETQYF. Drawing the rest from reference TRBV7-2 and TRBJ2-5, the complete variable domain is GAGVSQSPSNKVTEKGKDVELRCDPISGHTALYWYRQSLGQGLEFLIYFQGNSAPDKSGLPSDRFSAERTGGSVSTLTIQRTQQEDSAVYLCASSWNRGPGETQYFGPGTRLLVL.

The chain recombines TRBV15 with TRBJ1-2. Germline loops: CDR1 LNHNV, CDR2 YYDKDF (reference sequence). This CDR3 has 15 residues. CDR3 residues: CATSRVQEGSYGYTF.

The chain has TRBV7-2 and TRBJ1-1; TCRdb picks TRBD1, but there is no DNA to check that call. This CDR3 has 15 amino acids. Germline CDR1 SGHTA, CDR2 FQGNSA. CDR3 in amino acids: CASSLAVGARTEAFF.

The J gene is TRBJ2-5, the V gene TRBV5-1; without DNA, the TCRdb call of TRBD1 cannot be checked. The CDR3 contains 13 residues. The germline V gene encodes CDR1 SGHRS and CDR2 YFSETQ. This CDR3 is CASRPQGRETQYF.

The chain uses TRBV6-1 and TRBJ1-1; TCRdb proposes TRBD1, but this gene call is untestable without DNA. Per germline, CDR1 MNHNS and CDR2 SASEGT. The CDR3 runs 13 residues. CDR3 amino acids: CASPAQMNTEAFF.

This chain joins TRBV29-1 and TRBJ1-4; TCRdb gives TRBD1 as the D gene, but with no DNA this cannot be confirmed. The germline CDR1 and CDR2 sequences are SQVTM and ANQGSEA. The CDR3 has 13 amino acids. This chain's CDR3 is CSVGGQGGEKLFF.

The chain couples TRBV5-6 to TRBJ1-5; TCRdb picks TRBD1, but there is no DNA to check that call. The CDR3 length is 15 residues. Germline V CDR1 and CDR2: SGHDT, YYEEEE. CDR3 sequence: CASSLFWTVGQPQHF.

The chain employs TRBV3-1 and TRBJ2-7; lacking DNA, the TRBD2 call made by TCRdb goes unchecked. The CDR3 is 15 amino acids. Germline-derived CDR1 and CDR2 are LGHDT and YNNKEL (reference sequence). The CDR3 region is CASSQGTSSIREQYF.

The V call is TRBV15, the J call TRBJ1-5. The length of the CDR3 is 12 residues. Germline values: CDR1 LNHNV, CDR2 YYDKDF (reference sequence). CDR3 region: CATSSETGPQHF.